This TCR beta chain is from a study of T cells in Graves' hyperthyroidism and ophthalmopathy. Authors of the study amplified TCR beta CDR3 regions from RNA transcripts. During a first-round RT-PCR of the TCR CDR3, the HTBI primer set was used. TCRdb ran MiXCR on the multiplex PCR reads and lists one entry per CDR3 protein. Here the sample spans around 450,000 distinct CDR3 sequences, around 16% being singletons. General study points: Ophthalmopathy was identified by the model a median around 6 months ahead of onset.

Newly diagnosed patients aged 18 to 65 had hyperthyroidism of under 2 months' duration. There are a few counts of this clonotype. No antigen is known for it. The germline CDR1 and CDR2 sequences are LNHDA and SQIVND (reference sequence). The CDR3 length is 14 residues. V lost 5 bases, J lost 4 bases, and 13 bases lay in between. Input material: blood. This TCR derives from a woman aged 18 to 35 with Graves' hyperthyroidism. The rearrangement links TRBV19 to TRBJ2-3; either TRBD1 or TRBD2 may fit D (6 bases each). The CDR3 sequence: CASSVRRGADTQYF. CDR3 DNA: TGTGCCAGTAGTGTAAGGAGGGGGGCAGATACGCAGTATTTT. The whole variable domain, filled in from reference TRBV19 and TRBJ2-3, reads DGGITQSPKYLFRKEGQNVTLSCEQNLNHDAMYWYRQDPGQGLRLIYYSQIVNDFQKGDIAEGYSVSREKKESFPLTVTSAQKNPTAFYLCASSVRRGADTQYFGPGTRLTVL.